This TCR beta chain was sequenced in a study of CD8+ T cells in alopecia areata. Treatment denoted: oral pan-JAK inhibitor, 5-10 mg twice daily. Whole-study findings and limits: Alopecia totalis/universalis scalp especially showed more expanded CD8+ clones than normal scalp. Within the top 100, expanded CD8+ clones significantly decreased with tofacitinib, as did scalp clonality.

For this clone: Its antigen is undetermined.

Extracted RNA was reverse transcribed into cDNA, the sequencing template. Assay used: immunoSEQ multiplex PCR; TCRdb lists only in-frame clones, some missing. The table lists some 110,000 clones, around 50% of them singletons. Trimming took 1 base from V and 2 from J, leaving 8 bases between them. The germline gives CDR1 SGHVS, CDR2 FQNEAQ. The CDR3 runs 14 residues. This chain joins TRBV7-8 and TRBJ2-5; D assignment may be TRBD1 or TRBD2 (5 bases each). The receptor was isolated from a human donor with alopecia areata. The specimen was CD8+ T cells sorted from blood, collected at week 24, from a patient treated with tofacitinib. The CDR3 bases are TGTGCCAGCAGCTTAGGAGGGACGCAAGAGACCCAGTACTTC. Translating gives CASSLGGTQETQYF.